Following are 18 T cell receptor beta chains from one sample sequenced in a study of PD-1 blockade in mismatch repair-deficient tumors. Assay used: immunoSEQ multiplex PCR; TCRdb lists only in-frame clones, some missing. This repertoire shows 130,000 or so clones, 86% found once; its top ten account for roughly 14%. Sequenced material: peripheral blood, taken 44 weeks after starting pembrolizumab. These TCRs come from an adult with mismatch repair-deficient cancer.

The chain is built from TRBV29-1 and TRBJ1-2; D is uncertain. The CDR3 is 15 residues long. Germline V gene data show CDR1 as SQVTM and CDR2 as ANQGSEA. The V gene lost 6 bases and the J gene lost 0 bases, with 17 bases spanning the gap. The CDR3 coding sequence is TGCAGCGTCAAGGCGGTGAGCGCATCTAACTATGGCTACACCTTC. It translates to CSVKAVSASNYGYTF.

The chain has TRBV6-5 and TRBJ1-5, with D unclear. The V end was cut by 6 bases, the J end by 7 bases, with 10 bases between. Germline V CDR1 and CDR2: MNHEY, SVGAGI. The CDR3 totals 12 residues. The CDR3 nucleotides are TGTGCCAGCAGGGGCCCGCAACAGCCCCAGCATTTT. Amino acids: CASRGPQQPQHF.

The gene calls are TRBV4-3 and TRBJ2-3, with 8 positions matching TRBD1. The CDR3 is 17 residues long. Germline lookup yields CDR1 LGHNA and CDR2 YSLEER. V was pared by 0 bases and J by 0 bases, with 5 bases of the junction left unmatched. CDR3 in DNA: TGCGCCAGCAGCCAAGAACGGACAGGGTCTAGCACAGATACGCAGTATTTT. Translated: CASSQERTGSSTDTQYF.

The V and J genes are TRBV5-1 and TRBJ2-2, with D possibly TRBD2 on 5 matching bases. The germline gives CDR1 SGHRS, CDR2 YFSETQ. V was trimmed by 7 bases and J by 2 bases, leaving 15 bases between them. CDR3 length: 15 amino acids. DNA of the CDR3: TGCGCCAGCTCGAGGGCGGCAGGTAACACCGGGGAGCTGTTTTTT. As protein: CASSRAAGNTGELFF.

This sequence joins TRBV6-8 and TRBJ1-5, with TRBD1 as a possible D gene (5 bases). The germline V gene has CDR1 MNHGY and CDR2 SAAAGT. Trimming cost V 8 bases and J 1 base, with 18 bases left between them. This CDR3 region has 16 residues. The CDR3: CASLGWGTFSNQPQHF. The CDR3 DNA is TGTGCCAGCTTAGGGTGGGGGACTTTCAGCAATCAGCCCCAGCATTTT.

The chain is built from TRBV9 and TRBJ1-5; TRBD1 matches at 8 bases. Germline values: CDR1 SGDLS, CDR2 YYNGEE. After removal of 4 bases from V and 3 bases from J, the junction contained 6 bases not matched to a gene. The CDR3 spans 15 residues. The CDR3 bases are TGTGCCAGCAGCCCGACGACAGGGGCCAATCAGCCCCAGCATTTT. Translating it yields CASSPTTGANQPQHF.

The rearrangement joins TRBV27 to TRBJ1-3, with D unclear. CDR1 and CDR2 (germline): MNHEY, SMNVEV (reference sequence). Deletions cut 5 bases from V and 0 bases from J, with 8 bases between. The CDR3 runs to 14 residues. This CDR3 reads CASSRESSGNTIYF. The DNA of the CDR3 is TGTGCCAGCAGTAGAGAGAGCTCTGGAAACACCATATATTTT.

This clone was detected a few times. The chain carries TRBV19 and TRBJ2-1, with D perhaps matching TRBD2 (5 bases). The germline V and J ends were trimmed by 0 bases and 7 bases, with 16 bases remaining between them. Germline loops: CDR1 LNHDA, CDR2 SQIVND (reference sequence). The CDR3 spans 16 residues. The CDR3 region is CASSIDGFEGRNEQFF. As DNA, the CDR3 is TGTGCCAGTAGTATAGACGGGTTCGAGGGTAGGAATGAGCAGTTCTTC.

J is TRBJ1-4 and V is TRBV7-2, with D possibly matching TRBD1 (6 bases). Germline loops: CDR1 SGHTA, CDR2 FQGNSA. The germline V and J ends were trimmed by 4 bases and 1 base, with 13 bases remaining between them. The length of the CDR3 is 16 residues. The CDR3 reads CASSYRRGGTNEKLFF. CDR3 DNA: TGTGCCAGCAGCTATAGGAGGGGGGGAACTAATGAAAAACTGTTTTTT.

The chain links TRBV6-5 to TRBJ2-5, with D tentatively TRBD2 (5 bases). Trimming took off 4 bases at V and 1 base at J, with 10 bases between the two ends. This CDR3 is built from 14 residues. Germline CDR1 MNHEY, CDR2 SVGAGI. The CDR3 sequence is CASSSRDLQETQYF. The DNA for the CDR3 is TGTGCCAGCAGTTCCCGGGATCTCCAAGAGACCCAGTACTTC.

The chain uses TRBV4-1 and TRBJ1-2; D may be TRBD1 (6 bases). Germline CDR1 MGHRA, CDR2 YSYEKL. V lost 4 bases and J lost 1, with 16 bases in between. This CDR3 has 16 amino acids. CDR3 residues: CASSPRTAFLNYGYTF. As DNA, the CDR3 is TGCGCCAGCAGCCCAAGGACAGCTTTCCTTAACTATGGCTACACCTTC.

This clone was seen only once. The chain carries TRBV9 and TRBJ1-3, with TRBD1 identical over 11 bases. Losses at the gene ends were 3 bases for V and 2 bases for J; bases not matched to a gene: 1. This CDR3 has 15 residues. Germline V gives CDR1 SGDLS, CDR2 YYNGEE. CDR3 amino acids: CASSGGQGAGNTIYF. Written as DNA, the CDR3 is TGTGCCAGCAGCGGGGGACAGGGGGCTGGAAACACCATATATTTT. Full variable domain (remainder filled in from reference TRBV9 and TRBJ1-3): DSGVTQTPKHLITATGQRVTLRCSPRSGDLSVYWYQQSLDQGLQFLIQYYNGEERAKGNILERFSAQQFPDLHSELNLSSLELGDSALYFCASSGGQGAGNTIYFGEGSWLTVV.

CDR3: CASSFQRGSSRYF. In DNA, the CDR3 is TGTGCCAGCAGCTTTCAACGGGGGTCTAGTCGGTATTTT. The gene calls are TRBV11-2 and TRBJ2-3; tentative D call: TRBD2 (6 bases). V was pared by 3 bases and J by 14 bases, with 18 bases between. The CDR3 totals 13 residues. From germline, CDR1 is SGHAT and CDR2 FQNNGV.

The CDR3 DNA reads as TGTGCCAGCAGCCCCGACAGCGCCAAAAACATTCAGTACTTC. Encoded protein: CASSPDSAKNIQYF. The chain combines TRBV7-9 with TRBJ2-4; D may be TRBD1 (5 bases). Germline V gene lookup returns CDR1 SEHNR and CDR2 FQNEAQ (reference sequence). V lost 5 bases to trimming and J lost 1 base, with 9 bases between them. This CDR3 is 14 amino acids long.

The gene calls are TRBV4-1 and TRBJ2-5; 10 bases line up with TRBD2. Trimming at V came to 0 bases and at J to 4 bases, leaving 5 bases not matched to a gene. This CDR3 has 16 amino acids. CDR1 and CDR2 (germline): MGHRA, YSYEKL. The CDR3 region has the DNA TGCGCCAGCAGCCAAGACGGACTAGCGGAAGGAGAGACCCAGTACTTC. As protein: CASSQDGLAEGETQYF.

The V and J genes are TRBV7-9 and TRBJ2-7; D remains unclear. The CDR3 covers 14 residues. Germline V gene lookup returns CDR1 SEHNR and CDR2 FQNEAQ (reference sequence). V lost 5 bases, J lost 2 bases, and 13 bases lay in between. CDR3 bases: TGTGCCAGCAGCCCCCGCGACGGACCCTACGAGCAGTACTTC. Translating it yields CASSPRDGPYEQYF.

The chain couples TRBV14 to TRBJ1-5, with D possibly TRBD1 on 6 matching bases. The CDR3 runs 14 residues. Germline V gene sequence: CDR1 SGHDN, CDR2 FVKESK. V lost 6 bases, J lost 3 bases, and 12 bases lay in between. CDR3 in DNA: TGTGCCAGCAGTCGTACAGGGCTCAATCAGCCCCAGCATTTT. It yields the protein CASSRTGLNQPQHF.

The rearrangement links TRBV19 to TRBJ1-1; D is possibly TRBD1 (5 bases). The CDR3 sequence is 14 residues long. Per the germline V gene, CDR1 is LNHDA and CDR2 is SQIVND (reference sequence). V was trimmed by 3 bases and J by 6 bases, leaving 14 bases between them. The CDR3 coding sequence is TGTGCCAGTAGTATGGGCCCAGGGTTGGCTGAAGCTTTCTTT. Protein: CASSMGPGLAEAFF.